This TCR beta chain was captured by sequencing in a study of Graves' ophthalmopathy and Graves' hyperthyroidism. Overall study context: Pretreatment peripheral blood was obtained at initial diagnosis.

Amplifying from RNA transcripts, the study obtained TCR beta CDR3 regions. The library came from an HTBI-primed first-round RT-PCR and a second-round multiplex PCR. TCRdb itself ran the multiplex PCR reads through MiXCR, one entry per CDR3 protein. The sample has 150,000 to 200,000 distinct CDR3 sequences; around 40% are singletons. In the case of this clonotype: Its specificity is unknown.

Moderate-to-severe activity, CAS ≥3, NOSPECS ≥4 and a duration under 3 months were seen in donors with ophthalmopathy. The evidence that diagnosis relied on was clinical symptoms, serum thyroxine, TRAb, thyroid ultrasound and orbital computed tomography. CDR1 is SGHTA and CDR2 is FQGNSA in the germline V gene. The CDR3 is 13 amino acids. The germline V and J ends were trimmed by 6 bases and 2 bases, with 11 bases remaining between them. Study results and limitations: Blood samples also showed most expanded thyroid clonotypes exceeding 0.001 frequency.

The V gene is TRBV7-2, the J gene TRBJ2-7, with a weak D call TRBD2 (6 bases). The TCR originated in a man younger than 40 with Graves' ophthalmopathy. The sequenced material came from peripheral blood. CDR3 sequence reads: CASREGGTYEQYF. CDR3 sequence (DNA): TGTGCCAGCAGGGAGGGAGGAACCTACGAGCAGTACTTC. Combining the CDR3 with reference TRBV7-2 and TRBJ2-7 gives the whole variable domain GAGVSQSPSNKVTEKGKDVELRCDPISGHTALYWYRQSLGQGLEFLIYFQGNSAPDKSGLPSDRFSAERTGGSVSTLTIQRTQQEDSAVYLCASREGGTYEQYFGPGTRLTVT.